This T cell receptor (beta chain) was profiled in a study of T-cell reconstitution after alpha-beta-depleted transplantation in children. Study-level points and caveats: Surviving thymic progenitors and recipient T cells were the source of high TCRbeta diversity at day 60 in some patients. Where alpha-beta T cells came from about two months after transplant was reportedly several hundred expanded graft clones. Fresh T-cell production supplied most of the T-cell counts and diversity seen one year after transplant.

Preparation of the TCRbeta library was carried out with unique molecular identifiers. MiXCR was run by TCRdb on the PCR reads, yielding one entry per CDR3 protein. The sample yields tens of thousands of distinct CDR3 sequences, approximately 5% seen once. Concerning this clonotype: Its matching antigen is unknown.

CDR1 and CDR2 (germline): LNHNV, YYDKDF (reference sequence). This CDR3 comprises 15 residues. The V end lost 1 base, the J end lost 0 bases, and 9 bases lay between the germline ends. The TCR comes from a boy in the first two years of life who had a stem cell transplant for acute myeloid leukemia, so the T cells may come from the graft donor. J is TRBJ1-1 and V is TRBV15, with D hard to call. The source was PBMCs, mostly from graft donor cells, collected 180 days after TCRalphabeta/CD19-depleted stem cell transplant. CDR3 protein: CATSRVTTVNTEAFF. For the CDR3, the DNA is TGTGCCACCAGCAGAGTGACAACCGTGAACACTGAAGCTTTCTTT.